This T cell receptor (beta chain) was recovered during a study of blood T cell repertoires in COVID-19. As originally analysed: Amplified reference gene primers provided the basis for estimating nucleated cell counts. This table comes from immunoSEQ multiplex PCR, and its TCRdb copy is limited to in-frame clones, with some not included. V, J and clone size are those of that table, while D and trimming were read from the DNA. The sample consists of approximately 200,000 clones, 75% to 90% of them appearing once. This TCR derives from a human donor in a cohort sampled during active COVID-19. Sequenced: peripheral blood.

This CDR3 is CASSLVQDYGYTF. Written as DNA, the CDR3 is TGCGCCAGCAGCTTGGTACAGGACTATGGCTACACCTTC. The rearrangement uses TRBV5-1 and TRBJ1-2; TRBD1 might be the D (5 bases). Trimming removed 0 bases from V and 3 bases from J, with 6 bases in between. The CDR3 is 13 amino acids. Germline V gene sequence: CDR1 SGHRS, CDR2 YFSETQ.